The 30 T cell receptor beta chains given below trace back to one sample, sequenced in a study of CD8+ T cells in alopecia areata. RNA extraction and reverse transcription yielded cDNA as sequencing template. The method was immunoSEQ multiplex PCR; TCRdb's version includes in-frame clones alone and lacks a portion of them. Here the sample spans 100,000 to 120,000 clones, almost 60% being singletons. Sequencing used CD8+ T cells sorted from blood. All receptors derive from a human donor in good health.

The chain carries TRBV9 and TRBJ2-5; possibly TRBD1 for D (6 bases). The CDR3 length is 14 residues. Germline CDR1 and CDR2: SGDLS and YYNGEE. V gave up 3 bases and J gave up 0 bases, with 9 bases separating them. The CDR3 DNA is TGTGCCAGCAGCGAACAGGGACACCAAGAGACCCAGTACTTC. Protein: CASSEQGHQETQYF. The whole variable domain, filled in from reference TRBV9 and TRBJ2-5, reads DSGVTQTPKHLITATGQRVTLRCSPRSGDLSVYWYQQSLDQGLQFLIQYYNGEERAKGNILERFSAQQFPDLHSELNLSSLELGDSALYFCASSEQGHQETQYFGPGTRLLVL.

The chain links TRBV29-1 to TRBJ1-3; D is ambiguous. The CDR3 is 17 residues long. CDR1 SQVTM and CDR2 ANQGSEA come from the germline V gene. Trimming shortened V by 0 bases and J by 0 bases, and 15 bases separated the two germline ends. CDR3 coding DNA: TGCAGCGTTGAAGATCCCCTACACCATGACTCTGGAAACACCATATATTTT. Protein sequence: CSVEDPLHHDSGNTIYF.

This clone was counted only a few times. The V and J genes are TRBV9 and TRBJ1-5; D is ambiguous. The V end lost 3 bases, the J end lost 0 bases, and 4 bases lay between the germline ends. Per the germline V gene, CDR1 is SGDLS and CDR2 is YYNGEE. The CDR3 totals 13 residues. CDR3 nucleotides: TGTGCCAGCAGCGCATTTAGCAATCAGCCCCAGCATTTT. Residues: CASSAFSNQPQHF.

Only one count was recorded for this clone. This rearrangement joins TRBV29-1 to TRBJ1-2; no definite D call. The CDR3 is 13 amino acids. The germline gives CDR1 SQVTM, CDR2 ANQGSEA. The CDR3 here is CTVTTSPNYGYTF. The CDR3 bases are TGCACGGTAACCACCAGCCCTAACTATGGCTACACCTTC.

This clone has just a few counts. CDR3 amino acids: CASSLVWGLSYEQYF. CDR3 nucleotides: TGTGCCAGCAGTTTGGTCTGGGGGCTTAGTTACGAGCAGTACTTC. The chain links TRBV28 to TRBJ2-7, with D possibly matching TRBD1 (6 bases). The CDR3 spans 15 residues. Germline loops: CDR1 MDHEN, CDR2 SYDVKM. V dropped 3 bases and J dropped 4 bases, with 16 bases sitting between them.

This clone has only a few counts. The CDR3 DNA reads TGTGCCTGGAGCCAAGATGGGGATACGCAGTATTTT. Its translation: CAWSQDGDTQYF. V gene TRBV30 combines with J gene TRBJ2-3, with no clear D. This CDR3 has 12 residues. Deletions cut 3 bases from V and 6 bases from J, with 10 bases between. CDR1 is GTSNPN, CDR2 SVGIG, per germline (reference sequence).

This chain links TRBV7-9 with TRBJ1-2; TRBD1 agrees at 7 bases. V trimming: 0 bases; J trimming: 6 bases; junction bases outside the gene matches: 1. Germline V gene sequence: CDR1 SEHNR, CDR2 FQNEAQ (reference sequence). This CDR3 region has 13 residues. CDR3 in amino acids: CASSLAGGDGYTF. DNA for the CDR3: TGTGCCAGCAGCTTAGCAGGGGGCGATGGCTACACCTTC.

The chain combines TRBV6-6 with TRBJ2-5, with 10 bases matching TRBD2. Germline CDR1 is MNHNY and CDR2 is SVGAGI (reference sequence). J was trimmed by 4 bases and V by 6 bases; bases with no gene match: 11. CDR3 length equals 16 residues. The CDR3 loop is CASSPGEGLARETQYF. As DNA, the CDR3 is TGTGCCAGCAGCCCCGGGGAGGGACTAGCGCGAGAGACCCAGTACTTC.

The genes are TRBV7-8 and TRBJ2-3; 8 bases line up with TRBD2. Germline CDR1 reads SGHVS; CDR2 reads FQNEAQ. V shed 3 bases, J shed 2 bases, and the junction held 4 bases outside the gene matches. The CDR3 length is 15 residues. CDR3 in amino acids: CASSLVAGITDTQYF. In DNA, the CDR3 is TGTGCCAGCAGCTTGGTAGCGGGGATCACAGATACGCAGTATTTT.

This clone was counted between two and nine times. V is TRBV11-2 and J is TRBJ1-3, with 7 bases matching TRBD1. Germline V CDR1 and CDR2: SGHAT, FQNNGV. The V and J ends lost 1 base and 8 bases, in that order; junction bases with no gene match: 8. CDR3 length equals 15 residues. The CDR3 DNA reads TGTGCCAGCAGCTTAGGAGGGGGCCGCACGGACACCATATATTTT. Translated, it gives CASSLGGGRTDTIYF.

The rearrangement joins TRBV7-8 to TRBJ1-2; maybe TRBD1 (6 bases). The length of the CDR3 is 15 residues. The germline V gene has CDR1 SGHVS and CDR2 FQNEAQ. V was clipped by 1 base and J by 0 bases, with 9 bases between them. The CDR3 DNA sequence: TGTGCCAGCAGCTTAGACAGGGCCCCTAACTATGGCTACACCTTC. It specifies CASSLDRAPNYGYTF.

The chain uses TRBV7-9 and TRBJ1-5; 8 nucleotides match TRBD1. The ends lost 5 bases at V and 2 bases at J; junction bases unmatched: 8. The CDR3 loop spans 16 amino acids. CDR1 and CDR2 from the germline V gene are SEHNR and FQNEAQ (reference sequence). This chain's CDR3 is CASSLDRERGNQPQHF. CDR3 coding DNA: TGTGCCAGCAGCCTGGACAGGGAACGGGGCAATCAGCCCCAGCATTTT.

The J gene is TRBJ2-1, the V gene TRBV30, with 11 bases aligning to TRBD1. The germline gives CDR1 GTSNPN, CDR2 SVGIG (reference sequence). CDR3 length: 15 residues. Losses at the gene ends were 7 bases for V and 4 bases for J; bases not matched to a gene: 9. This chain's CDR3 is CASSNGQGAYNEQFF. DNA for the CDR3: TGTGCCTCCTCGAATGGACAGGGGGCGTACAATGAGCAGTTCTTC.

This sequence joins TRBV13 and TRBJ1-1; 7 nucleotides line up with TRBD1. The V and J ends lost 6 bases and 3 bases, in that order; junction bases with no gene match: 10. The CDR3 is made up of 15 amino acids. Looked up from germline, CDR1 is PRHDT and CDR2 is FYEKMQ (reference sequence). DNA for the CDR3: TGTGCCAGCAGTAAGAGGGGGCGACCGGACACTGAAGCTTTCTTT. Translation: CASSKRGRPDTEAFF.

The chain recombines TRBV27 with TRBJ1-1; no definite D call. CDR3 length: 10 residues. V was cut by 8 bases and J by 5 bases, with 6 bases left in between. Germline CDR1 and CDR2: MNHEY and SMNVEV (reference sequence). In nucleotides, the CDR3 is TGTGCCAGCTTCGGGACTGAAGCTTTCTTT. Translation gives CASFGTEAFF.

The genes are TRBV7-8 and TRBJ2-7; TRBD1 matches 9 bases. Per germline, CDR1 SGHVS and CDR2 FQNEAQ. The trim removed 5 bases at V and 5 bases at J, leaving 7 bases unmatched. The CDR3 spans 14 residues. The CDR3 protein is CASSRTGVGHEQYF. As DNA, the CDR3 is TGTGCCAGCAGCCGGACAGGGGTCGGGCACGAGCAGTACTTC.

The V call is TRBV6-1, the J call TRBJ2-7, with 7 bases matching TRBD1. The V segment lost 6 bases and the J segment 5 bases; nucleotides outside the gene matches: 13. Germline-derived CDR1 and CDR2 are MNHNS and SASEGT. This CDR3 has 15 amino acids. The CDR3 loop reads CASSLEGAGKHEQYF. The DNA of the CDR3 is TGTGCCAGCAGCCTCGAGGGGGCCGGGAAGCACGAGCAGTACTTC.

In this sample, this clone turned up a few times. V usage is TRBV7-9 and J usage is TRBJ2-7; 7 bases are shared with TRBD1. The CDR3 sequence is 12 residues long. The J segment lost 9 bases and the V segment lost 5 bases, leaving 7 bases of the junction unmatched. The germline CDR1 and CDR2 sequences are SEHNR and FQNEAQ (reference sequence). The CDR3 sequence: CASSQGDSRQYF. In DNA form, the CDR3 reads TGTGCCAGCAGCCAAGGGGACAGTAGGCAGTACTTC. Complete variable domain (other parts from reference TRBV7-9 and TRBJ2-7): DTGVSQNPRHKITKRGQNVTFRCDPISEHNRLYWYRQTLGQGPEFLTYFQNEAQLEKSRLLSDRFSAERPKGSFSTLEIQRTEQGDSAMYLCASSQGDSRQYFGPGTRLTVT.

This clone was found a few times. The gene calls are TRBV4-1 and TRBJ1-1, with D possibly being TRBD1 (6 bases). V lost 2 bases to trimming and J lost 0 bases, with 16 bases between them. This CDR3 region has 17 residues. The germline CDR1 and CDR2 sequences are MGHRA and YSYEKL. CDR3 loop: CASSQPGGGPMNTEAFF. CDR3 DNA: TGCGCCAGCAGCCAACCCGGCGGGGGCCCAATGAACACTGAAGCTTTCTTT.

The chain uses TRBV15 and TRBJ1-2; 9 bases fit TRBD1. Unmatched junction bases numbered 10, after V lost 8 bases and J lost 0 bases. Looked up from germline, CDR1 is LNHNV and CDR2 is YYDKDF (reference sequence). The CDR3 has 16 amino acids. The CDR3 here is CATGWGTGISNYGYTF. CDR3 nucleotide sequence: TGTGCCACCGGGTGGGGGACAGGGATATCTAACTATGGCTACACCTTC.

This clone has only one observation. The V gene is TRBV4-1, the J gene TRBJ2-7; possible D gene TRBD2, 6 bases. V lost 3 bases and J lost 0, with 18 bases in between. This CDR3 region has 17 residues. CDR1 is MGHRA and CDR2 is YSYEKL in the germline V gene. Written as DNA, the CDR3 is TGCGCCAGCAGCCAGGTTTTGGGCCTCGGGAGCTCCTACGAGCAGTACTTC. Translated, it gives CASSQVLGLGSSYEQYF.

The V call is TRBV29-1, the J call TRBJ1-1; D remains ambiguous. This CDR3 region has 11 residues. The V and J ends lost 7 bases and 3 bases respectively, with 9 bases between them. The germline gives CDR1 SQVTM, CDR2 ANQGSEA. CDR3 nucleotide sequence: TGCAGCGACGGGATTGACACTGAAGCTTTCTTT. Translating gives CSDGIDTEAFF.

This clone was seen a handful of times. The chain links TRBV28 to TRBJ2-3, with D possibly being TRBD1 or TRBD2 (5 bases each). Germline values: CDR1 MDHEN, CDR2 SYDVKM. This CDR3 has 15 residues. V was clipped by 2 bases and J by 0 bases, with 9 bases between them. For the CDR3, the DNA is TGTGCCAGCAGTTTAGGTGGGGGAAGCACAGATACGCAGTATTTT. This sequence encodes CASSLGGGSTDTQYF.

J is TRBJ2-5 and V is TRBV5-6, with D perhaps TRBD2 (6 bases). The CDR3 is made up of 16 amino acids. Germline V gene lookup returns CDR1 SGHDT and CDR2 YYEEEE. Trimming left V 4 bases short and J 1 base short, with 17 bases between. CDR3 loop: CASSPGTGGAQETQYF. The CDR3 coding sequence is TGTGCCAGCAGCCCTGGGACTGGCGGGGCCCAAGAGACCCAGTACTTC.

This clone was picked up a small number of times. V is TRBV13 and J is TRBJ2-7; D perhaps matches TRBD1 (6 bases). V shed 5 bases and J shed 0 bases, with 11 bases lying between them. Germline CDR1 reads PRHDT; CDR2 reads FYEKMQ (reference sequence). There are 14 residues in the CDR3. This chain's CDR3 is CASSHTGSSYEQYF. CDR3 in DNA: TGTGCCAGCAGCCACACAGGGAGCTCCTACGAGCAGTACTTC.

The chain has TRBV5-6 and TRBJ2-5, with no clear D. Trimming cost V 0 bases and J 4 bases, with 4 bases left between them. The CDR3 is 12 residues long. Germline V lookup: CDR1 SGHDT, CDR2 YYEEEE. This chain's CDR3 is CASSLGRETQYF. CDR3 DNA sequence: TGTGCCAGCAGCTTGGGGAGAGAGACCCAGTACTTC. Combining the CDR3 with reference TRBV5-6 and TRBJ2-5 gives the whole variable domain DAGVTQSPTHLIKTRGQQVTLRCSPKSGHDTVSWYQQALGQGPQFIFQYYEEEERQRGNFPDRFSGHQFPNYSSELNVNALLLGDSALYLCASSLGRETQYFGPGTRLLVL.

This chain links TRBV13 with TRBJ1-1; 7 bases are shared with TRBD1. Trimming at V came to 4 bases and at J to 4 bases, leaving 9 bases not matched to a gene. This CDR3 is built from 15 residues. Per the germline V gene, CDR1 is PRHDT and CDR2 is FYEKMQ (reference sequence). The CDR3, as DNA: TGTGCCAGCAGCTCGCGGACAGGAGGGATCACTGAAGCTTTCTTT. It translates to CASSSRTGGITEAFF.

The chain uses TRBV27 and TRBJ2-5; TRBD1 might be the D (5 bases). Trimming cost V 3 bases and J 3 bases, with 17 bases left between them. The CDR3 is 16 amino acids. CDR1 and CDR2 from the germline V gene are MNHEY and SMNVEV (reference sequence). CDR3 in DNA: TGTGCCAGCAGTTTGAGGAGACCTAGGGGCGAAGAGACCCAGTACTTC. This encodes CASSLRRPRGEETQYF.

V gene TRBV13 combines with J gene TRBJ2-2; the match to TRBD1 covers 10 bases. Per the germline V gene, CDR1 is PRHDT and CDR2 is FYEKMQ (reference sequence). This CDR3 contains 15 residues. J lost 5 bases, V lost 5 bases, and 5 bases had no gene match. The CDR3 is CASSPRDRGTGELFF. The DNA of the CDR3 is TGTGCCAGCAGCCCGAGGGACAGGGGAACCGGGGAGCTGTTTTTT.

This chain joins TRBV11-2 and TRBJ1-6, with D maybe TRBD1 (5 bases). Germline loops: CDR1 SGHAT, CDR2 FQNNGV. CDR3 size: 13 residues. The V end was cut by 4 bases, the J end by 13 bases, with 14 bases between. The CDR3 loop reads CASSWGFEFPLHF. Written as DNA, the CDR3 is TGTGCCAGCAGCTGGGGCTTCGAATTCCCCCTCCACTTT.